What follows are 25 T cell receptor beta chains derived from one specimen sequenced in a study of OX40 agonist ivuxolimab in advanced cancers. Clones were sequenced by immunoSEQ multiplex PCR, and TCRdb holds only the in-frame ones, with some missing. The sample lists about 53,000 clones; around 91% were seen once. This specimen was CD4+ or CD8+ T cells sorted from blood, taken in a trial of the OX40 agonist ivuxolimab. The receptor set was obtained from an adult with an advanced solid tumor such as melanoma, head and neck, liver or kidney cancer.

The sample holds one count of this clone. The gene calls are TRBV6-1 and TRBJ1-5, with a possible D match to TRBD1 (5 bases). The CDR3 extends over 13 amino acids. The V gene lost 3 bases and the J gene lost 5 bases, with 8 bases spanning the gap. Germline lookup yields CDR1 MNHNS and CDR2 SASEGT. CDR3 coding DNA: TGTGCCAGCAGTGATGGGGCCTATCAGCCCCAGCATTTT. Its protein product is CASSDGAYQPQHF.

This chain connects TRBV4-2 to TRBJ2-1; D is perhaps TRBD1 (6 bases). V was shortened by 1 base and J by 10 bases, with 17 bases between the two germline ends. Germline CDR1 reads LGHNA; CDR2 reads YNFKEQ. The CDR3 length is 15 residues. In DNA form, the CDR3 reads TGTGCCAGCAGCCAAGCAGGGGTTGGAATTAGGGAGCAGTTCTTC. Translated, it gives CASSQAGVGIREQFF.

The chain couples TRBV2 to TRBJ2-1; 9 bases are a match to TRBD2. The CDR3 sequence is 13 residues long. The germline V gene encodes CDR1 SNHLY and CDR2 FYNNEI. V lost 7 bases and J lost 10; bases outside the gene matches: 8. CDR3 amino acids: CASTSGLAEEQFF. CDR3 DNA: TGTGCCAGCACTTCGGGACTAGCTGAGGAGCAGTTCTTC.

This chain links TRBV5-4 with TRBJ2-3, with D tentatively TRBD1 (6 bases). V lost 4 bases and J 8 bases, leaving 14 bases between the germline ends. The CDR3 covers 13 residues. Per the germline V gene, CDR1 is SGHNT and CDR2 is YYREEE (reference sequence). The CDR3, as DNA: TGTGCCAGCAGCCTGCAGGGGAGTGGTACGCAGTATTTT. This codes for CASSLQGSGTQYF.

This chain links TRBV29-1 with TRBJ1-5; possibly TRBD1 for D (5 bases). V was shortened by 4 bases and J by 6 bases, with 10 bases between the two germline ends. The CDR3 is made up of 12 amino acids. Germline V gene sequence: CDR1 SQVTM, CDR2 ANQGSEA. The CDR3 protein is CSVGGGSQPQHF. The CDR3 DNA sequence: TGCAGCGTTGGTGGGGGGAGTCAGCCCCAGCATTTT.

The genes are TRBV7-4 and TRBJ1-4; D gene uncertain. Germline values: CDR1 SGHVT, CDR2 SQSDAQ. Trimming left V 4 bases short and J 4 bases short, with 10 bases between. This CDR3 comprises 14 residues. CDR3 sequence reads: CASSCRVGNEKLFF. DNA for the CDR3: TGTGCCAGCAGCTGCCGAGTGGGTAATGAAAAACTGTTTTTT.

In its sample, this clone was seen a few times. The genes are TRBV7-2 and TRBJ1-6; possibly TRBD1 for D (5 bases). Trimming took off 8 bases at V and 6 bases at J, with 14 bases between the two ends. The CDR3 has 14 residues. Germline CDR1 SGHTA, CDR2 FQGNSA. CDR3 amino acids: CASGRDSVNSPLHF. Here the CDR3 DNA reads TGTGCCAGCGGCCGGGACTCAGTTAATTCACCCCTCCACTTT.

V usage is TRBV4-1 and J usage is TRBJ1-5, with a possible D match to TRBD1 (5 bases). Germline V gives CDR1 MGHRA, CDR2 YSYEKL. V lost 0 bases and J lost 4, with 13 bases in between. The CDR3 sequence is 16 residues long. DNA for the CDR3: TGCGCCAGCAGCCAAGATCGGGGCGCTGGAAATCAGCCCCAGCATTTT. It specifies CASSQDRGAGNQPQHF.

The chain combines TRBV27 with TRBJ2-7; the match to TRBD2 covers 12 bases. This CDR3 has 14 amino acids. The germline V gene encodes CDR1 MNHEY and CDR2 SMNVEV (reference sequence). Trimming cost V 6 bases and J 6 bases; bases outside gene matches: 6. The CDR3 spells CASRNLAGGIEQYF. CDR3 DNA: TGTGCCAGCAGAAACCTAGCGGGAGGGATCGAGCAGTACTTC.

On this clone: A junction end diverges from the germline sequence, so it may reflect a read error. The rearrangement joins TRBV5-1 to TRBJ2-1; perhaps TRBD2 as D (7 bases). This CDR3 is 17 amino acids long. Germline values: CDR1 SGHRS, CDR2 YFSETQ. The chain's CDR3 is CASSLTGGAVFYSEQFF. DNA of the CDR3: TGCGCCAGCAGCTTGACGGGGGGCGCGGTTTTCTACAGTGAGCAGTTCTTC.

The chain has TRBV28 and TRBJ1-2; the D gene is possibly TRBD1 (5 bases). The germline V gene has CDR1 MDHEN and CDR2 SYDVKM. This CDR3 contains 13 residues. V was shortened by 4 bases and J by 8 bases, with 14 bases between the two germline ends. The CDR3 bases are TGTGCCAGCAGTTGGGGACGGCTGGTGGGCTACACCTTC. Protein product: CASSWGRLVGYTF.

V is TRBV6-5 and J is TRBJ2-2, with 9 nucleotides matching TRBD2. With V trimmed by 5 bases and J by 3 bases, 4 bases remained unmatched. The germline V gene has CDR1 MNHEY and CDR2 SVGAGI. This CDR3 spans 15 amino acids. The DNA of the CDR3 is TGTGCCAGCAGTAGCGCGGGAGGGGACACCGGGGAGCTGTTTTTT. It specifies CASSSAGGDTGELFF.

CDR3 residues: CASSRVSEKLFF. In DNA form, the CDR3 reads TGTGCCAGCAGCCGAGTGTCCGAAAAACTGTTTTTT. The chain carries TRBV7-9 and TRBJ1-4; D is unresolved. From germline, CDR1 is SEHNR and CDR2 FQNEAQ (reference sequence). This CDR3 is 12 amino acids long. Trimming cost V 5 bases and J 8 bases, with 9 bases left between them.

The J gene is TRBJ2-1, the V gene TRBV13; TRBD2 matches at 9 bases. The CDR3 runs 17 residues. Looked up from germline, CDR1 is PRHDT and CDR2 is FYEKMQ (reference sequence). V shed 5 bases, J shed 4 bases, and the junction held 12 bases outside the gene matches. The CDR3 protein is CASSTPLRAGGYNEQFF. Written as DNA, the CDR3 is TGTGCCAGCAGCACTCCTCTCAGGGCGGGAGGGTACAATGAGCAGTTCTTC.

The J gene is TRBJ1-6, the V gene TRBV11-2; 9 bases are a match to TRBD1. This CDR3 spans 15 amino acids. V trimming: 1 base; J trimming: 8 bases; junction bases outside the gene matches: 3. Germline V gene lookup returns CDR1 SGHAT and CDR2 FQNNGV. CDR3 loop: CASSLVWDRDSPLHF. The CDR3 DNA reads as TGTGCCAGCAGCTTAGTGTGGGACAGGGATTCACCCCTCCACTTT.

This clone was counted a single time. This sequence joins TRBV18 and TRBJ2-5; no definite D call. The ends were cut back, 6 bases at V and 3 bases at J, with 11 bases in the middle. This CDR3 has 13 amino acids. Germline CDR1 KGHSH, CDR2 LQKENI. CDR3 region: CASSALEEETQYF. In DNA form, the CDR3 reads TGTGCCAGCTCCGCTCTAGAGGAAGAGACCCAGTACTTC.

The chain uses TRBV7-3 and TRBJ2-3, with a possible D match to TRBD2 (5 bases). This CDR3 is 15 amino acids long. Germline V lookup: CDR1 SGHTA, CDR2 FQGTGA. V lost 5 bases and J 1 base, leaving 13 bases between the germline ends. CDR3 bases: TGTGCCAGCAGCCCTAACGGGGTAGGCACAGATACGCAGTATTTT. Amino acids: CASSPNGVGTDTQYF.

This clone was recorded a few times. V and J are TRBV11-2 and TRBJ2-2; D might be TRBD1 (6 bases). The CDR3 consists of 15 residues. V was trimmed by 7 bases and J by 2 bases, leaving 14 bases between them. The V gene's germline CDR1 is SGHAT and CDR2 FQNNGV. The DNA for the CDR3 is TGTGCCAGCACCAATTCACAGGGAAACACCGGGGAGCTGTTTTTT. As protein: CASTNSQGNTGELFF.

This clone was detected only once. The CDR3 protein is CASSEGEFYYGYTF. The CDR3 DNA reads as TGTGCCAGCAGTGAAGGGGAGTTTTACTATGGCTACACCTTC. The gene calls are TRBV2 and TRBJ1-2; D is undetermined. The CDR3 length is 14 residues. In germline, CDR1 is SNHLY, CDR2 FYNNEI. The germline V and J ends were trimmed by 1 base and 3 bases, with 9 bases remaining between them.

The chain joins TRBV18 to TRBJ2-1, with 8 bases lining up with TRBD2. V gave up 3 bases and J gave up 15 bases; unmatched junction bases: 10. Germline CDR1 and CDR2: KGHSH and LQKENI. The CDR3 has 13 amino acids. The DNA of the CDR3 is TGTGCCAGCTCACCCGCCGGGGGGGGTCGGCTGTTCTTC. Its protein product is CASSPAGGGRLFF.

This clone was detected once. The chain links TRBV10-1 to TRBJ2-7; 8 nucleotides line up with TRBD2. This CDR3 has 15 residues. The V and J ends lost 3 bases and 0 bases, in that order; junction bases with no gene match: 4. Germline CDR1 is WNHNN and CDR2 is SYGVQD (reference sequence). The CDR3 is CASSDQRESSYEQYF. Written as DNA, the CDR3 is TGCGCCAGCAGTGACCAGCGGGAGAGCTCCTACGAGCAGTACTTC.

The CDR3 region is CASSLGGPGYGYTF. Here the CDR3 DNA reads TGTGCCAGCAGTTTGGGGGGACCCGGCTATGGCTACACCTTC. The V call is TRBV28, the J call TRBJ1-2; the D gene is possibly TRBD1 (5 bases). Germline values: CDR1 MDHEN, CDR2 SYDVKM. The CDR3 contains 14 residues. V dropped 3 bases and J dropped 4 bases, with 12 bases sitting between them.

This clone was counted once. The chain combines TRBV10-3 with TRBJ1-1; D gene uncertain. The CDR3 length is 15 residues. Trimming removed 3 bases at V and 0 bases at J, with 11 bases between. Germline V gives CDR1 ENHRY, CDR2 SYGVKD. CDR3 nucleotide sequence: TGTGCCATCAGTGAAGTCGTCTCGCTGAACACTGAAGCTTTCTTT. Amino acid sequence: CAISEVVSLNTEAFF.

This clone was found once. The rearrangement uses TRBV28 and TRBJ2-3, with TRBD2 matching 10 bases. In germline, CDR1 is MDHEN, CDR2 SYDVKM. This CDR3 has 16 amino acids. V shed 3 bases, J shed 7 bases, and the junction held 10 bases outside the gene matches. The CDR3 DNA reads TGTGCCAGCAGTTTGGCGCTAGCGGGAGAGGGATATACGCAGTATTTT. Amino acid sequence: CASSLALAGEGYTQYF. The variable domain in full, with the rest retrieved from reference TRBV28 and TRBJ2-3, is DVKVTQSSRYLVKRTGEKVFLECVQDMDHENMFWYRQDPGLGLRLIYFSYDVKMKEKGDIPEGYSVSREKKERFSLILESASTNQTSMYLCASSLALAGEGYTQYFGPGTRLTVL.

The chain uses TRBV7-2 and TRBJ1-6, with D unclear. V was pared by 2 bases and J by 10 bases, with 12 bases between. The CDR3 runs to 14 residues. Per germline, CDR1 SGHTA and CDR2 FQGNSA. CDR3 sequence reads: CASSLPLVDSPLHF. CDR3 in DNA: TGTGCCAGCAGCTTACCGCTGGTGGACTCACCCCTCCACTTT. The full variable domain, in which reference TRBV7-2 and TRBJ1-6 provide the parts outside the CDR3, is GAGVSQSPSNKVTEKGKDVELRCDPISGHTALYWYRQSLGQGLEFLIYFQGNSAPDKSGLPSDRFSAERTGGSVSTLTIQRTQQEDSAVYLCASSLPLVDSPLHFGNGTRLTVT.